This entry describes one T cell receptor (beta chain). This sample stems from a study of OX40 agonist ivuxolimab in advanced cancers. Study as a whole: The dose of intravenous ivuxolimab that patients received every 2 weeks ranged from 0.01 to 10 mg/kg.

Sequenced by immunoSEQ multiplex PCR; TCRdb stores in-frame clones only, minus some. This sample yields about 64,000 clones, of which roughly 84% are seen a single time; about 3% belongs to the top ten. The material was CD4+ or CD8+ T cells sorted from blood, obtained in a trial of the OX40 agonist ivuxolimab. This TCR came from an adult with an advanced solid tumor such as melanoma, head and neck, liver or kidney cancer.

The DNA for the CDR3 is TGTGCCAGCAGTTTATTCGGACTGGGGACTCGCAATGAGCAGTTCTTC. Translating gives CASSLFGLGTRNEQFF. The V and J genes are TRBV27 and TRBJ2-1, with D maybe TRBD2 (6 bases). CDR3 length equals 16 residues. The V end lost 1 base, the J end lost 6 bases, and 16 bases lay between the germline ends. The germline CDR1 and CDR2 sequences are MNHEY and SMNVEV (reference sequence).